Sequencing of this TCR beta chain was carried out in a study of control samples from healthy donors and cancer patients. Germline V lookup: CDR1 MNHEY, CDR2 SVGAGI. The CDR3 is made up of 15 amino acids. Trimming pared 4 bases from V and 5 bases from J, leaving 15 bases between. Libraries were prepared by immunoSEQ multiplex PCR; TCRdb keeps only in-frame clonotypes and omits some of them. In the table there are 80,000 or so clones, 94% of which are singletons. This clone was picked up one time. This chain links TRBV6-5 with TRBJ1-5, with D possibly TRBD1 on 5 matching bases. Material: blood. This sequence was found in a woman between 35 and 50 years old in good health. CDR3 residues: CASSSLRWGDQPQHF. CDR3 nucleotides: TGTGCCAGCAGTTCCCTCCGGTGGGGGGATCAGCCCCAGCATTTT.